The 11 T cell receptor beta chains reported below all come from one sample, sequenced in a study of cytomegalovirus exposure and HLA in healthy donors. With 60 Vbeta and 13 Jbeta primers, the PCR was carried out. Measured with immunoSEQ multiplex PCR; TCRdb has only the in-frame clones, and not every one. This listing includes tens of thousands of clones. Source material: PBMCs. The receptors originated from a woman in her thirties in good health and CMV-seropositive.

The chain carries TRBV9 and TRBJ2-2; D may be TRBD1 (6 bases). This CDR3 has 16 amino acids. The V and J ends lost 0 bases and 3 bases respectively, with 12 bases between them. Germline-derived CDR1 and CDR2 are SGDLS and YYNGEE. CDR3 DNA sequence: TGTGCCAGCAGCGTAGCTGGGGGCGGGTACACCGGGGAGCTGTTTTTT. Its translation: CASSVAGGGYTGELFF.

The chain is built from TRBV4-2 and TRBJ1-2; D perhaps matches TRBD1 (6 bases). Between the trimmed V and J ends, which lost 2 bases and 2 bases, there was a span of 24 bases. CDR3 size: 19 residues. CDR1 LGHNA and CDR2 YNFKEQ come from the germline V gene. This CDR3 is CASSQPDPTGDTKNYGYTF. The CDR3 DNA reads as TGTGCCAGCAGCCAACCCGACCCGACAGGCGACACGAAAAACTATGGCTACACCTTC.

CDR3 in DNA: TGTGCCAGCAGCGTATGGAGTACAGATACGCAGTATTTT. Amino acid sequence: CASSVWSTDTQYF. This chain connects TRBV9 to TRBJ2-3; D is undetermined. CDR3 length: 13 amino acids. V was pared by 1 base and J by 3 bases, with 6 bases between. Germline V gene data show CDR1 as SGDLS and CDR2 as YYNGEE. The full variable domain, rest sourced from reference TRBV9 and TRBJ2-3, is DSGVTQTPKHLITATGQRVTLRCSPRSGDLSVYWYQQSLDQGLQFLIQYYNGEERAKGNILERFSAQQFPDLHSELNLSSLELGDSALYFCASSVWSTDTQYFGPGTRLTVL.

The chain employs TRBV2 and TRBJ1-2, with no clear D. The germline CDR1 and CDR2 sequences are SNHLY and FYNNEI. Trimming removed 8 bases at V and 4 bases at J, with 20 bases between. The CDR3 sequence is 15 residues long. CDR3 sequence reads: CASSPSEAALYGYTF. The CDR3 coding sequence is TGTGCCAGCTCCCCAAGTGAGGCGGCCCTCTATGGCTACACCTTC.

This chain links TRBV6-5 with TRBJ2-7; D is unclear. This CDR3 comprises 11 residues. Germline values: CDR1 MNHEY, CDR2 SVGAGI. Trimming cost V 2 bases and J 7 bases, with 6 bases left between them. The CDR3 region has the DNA TGTGCCAGCAGTTACGCAGGAGAGCAGTACTTC. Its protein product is CASSYAGEQYF.

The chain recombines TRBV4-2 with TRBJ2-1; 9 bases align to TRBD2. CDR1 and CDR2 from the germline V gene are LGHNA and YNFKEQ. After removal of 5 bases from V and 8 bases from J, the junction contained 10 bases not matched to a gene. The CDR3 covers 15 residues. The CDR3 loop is CASSLWREGRYEQFF. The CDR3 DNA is TGTGCCAGCAGCTTATGGCGGGAGGGCCGGTATGAGCAGTTCTTC.

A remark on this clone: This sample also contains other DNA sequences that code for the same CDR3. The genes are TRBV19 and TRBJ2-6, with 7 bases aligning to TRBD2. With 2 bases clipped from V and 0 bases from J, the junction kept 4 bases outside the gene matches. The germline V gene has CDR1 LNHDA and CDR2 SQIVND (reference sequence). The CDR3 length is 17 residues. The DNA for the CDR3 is TGTGCCAGTAGTATACAGGGCGGGAGCTCTGGGGCCAACGTCCTGACTTTC. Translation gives CASSIQGGSSGANVLTF.

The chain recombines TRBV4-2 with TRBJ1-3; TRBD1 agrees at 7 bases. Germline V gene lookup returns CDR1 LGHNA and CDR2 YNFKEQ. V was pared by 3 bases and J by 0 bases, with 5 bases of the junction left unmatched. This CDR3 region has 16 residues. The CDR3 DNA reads TGTGCCAGCAGCCACAGCACAGGGGACTCTGGAAACACCATATATTTT. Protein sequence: CASSHSTGDSGNTIYF.

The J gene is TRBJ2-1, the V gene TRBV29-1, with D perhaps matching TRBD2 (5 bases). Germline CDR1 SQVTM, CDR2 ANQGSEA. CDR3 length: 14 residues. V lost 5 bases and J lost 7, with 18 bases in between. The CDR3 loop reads CSVLDPGSGNEQFF. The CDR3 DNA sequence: TGCAGCGTTCTAGATCCGGGTTCGGGGAATGAGCAGTTCTTC.

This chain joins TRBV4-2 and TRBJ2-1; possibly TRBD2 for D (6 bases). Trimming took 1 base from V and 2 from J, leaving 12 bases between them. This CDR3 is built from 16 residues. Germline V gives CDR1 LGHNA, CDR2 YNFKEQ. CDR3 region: CASSQVGGVTYNEQFF. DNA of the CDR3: TGTGCCAGCAGCCAAGTCGGCGGGGTAACCTACAATGAGCAGTTCTTC.

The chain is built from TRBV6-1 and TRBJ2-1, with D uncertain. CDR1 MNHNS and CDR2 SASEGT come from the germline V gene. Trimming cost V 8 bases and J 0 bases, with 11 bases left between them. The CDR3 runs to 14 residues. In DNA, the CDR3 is TGTGCCAGCTTCTCTAGACCCTCCTACAATGAGCAGTTCTTC. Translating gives CASFSRPSYNEQFF.